Reported below is one T cell receptor beta chain. Authors' methods: By means of reference gene primer amplification, nucleated cell counts were estimated. Sequenced by immunoSEQ multiplex PCR; TCRdb stores in-frame clones only, minus some. D and trimming come from the DNA, and the V and J calls and clone size come from that table. The sample lists hundreds of thousands of clones, 88% occurring once. The source of the sample is a study of blood T cell repertoires in COVID-19. Study background: T cells, B-cell-depleted T cells, or PBMCs provided the cDNA or gDNA that served as material.

One Seattle source followed patients from active infection through their disease course. This CDR3 region has 13 residues. V trimming: 10 bases; J trimming: 3 bases; junction bases outside the gene matches: 7. Germline lookup yields CDR1 MNHEY and CDR2 SVGAGI. The sequencing input was peripheral blood. This receptor was obtained from a woman aged 25-40 years with COVID-19, enrolled during active disease. This chain connects TRBV6-5 to TRBJ2-3; 7 positions agree with TRBD1. CDR3 sequence: CATVRGPTDTQYF. CDR3 in DNA: TGTGCCACAGTTAGGGGGCCGACAGATACGCAGTATTTT.